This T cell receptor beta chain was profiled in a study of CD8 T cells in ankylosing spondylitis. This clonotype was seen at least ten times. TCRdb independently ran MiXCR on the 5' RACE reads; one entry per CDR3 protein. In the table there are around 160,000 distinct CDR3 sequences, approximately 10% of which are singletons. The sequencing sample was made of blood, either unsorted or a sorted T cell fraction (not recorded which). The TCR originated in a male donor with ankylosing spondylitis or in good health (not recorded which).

This chain's CDR3 is CASSSAGARNTEAFF. The CDR3 DNA reads as TGCGCCAGCAGCTCGGCGGGGGCCAGAAACACTGAAGCTTTCTTT. The V gene is TRBV5-1, the J gene TRBJ1-1; tentative D call: TRBD1 (6 bases). Germline V gene lookup returns CDR1 SGHRS and CDR2 YFSETQ. Deletions cut 3 bases from V and 2 bases from J, with 14 bases between. The CDR3 runs to 15 residues.